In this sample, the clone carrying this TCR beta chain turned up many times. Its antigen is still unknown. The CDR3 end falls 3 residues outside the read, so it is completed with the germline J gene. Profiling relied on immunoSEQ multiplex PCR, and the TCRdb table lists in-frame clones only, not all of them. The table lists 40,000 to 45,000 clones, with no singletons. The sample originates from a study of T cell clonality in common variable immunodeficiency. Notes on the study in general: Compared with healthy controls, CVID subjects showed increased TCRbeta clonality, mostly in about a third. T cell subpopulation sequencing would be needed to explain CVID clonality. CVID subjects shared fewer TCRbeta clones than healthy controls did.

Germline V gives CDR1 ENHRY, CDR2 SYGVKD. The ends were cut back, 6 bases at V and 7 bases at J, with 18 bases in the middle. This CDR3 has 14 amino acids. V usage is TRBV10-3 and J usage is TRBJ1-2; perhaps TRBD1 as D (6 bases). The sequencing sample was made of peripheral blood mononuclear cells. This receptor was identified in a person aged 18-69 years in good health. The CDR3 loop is CAIRENREGGGYTF. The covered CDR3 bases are TGTGCCATCAGGGAAAACAGGGAAGGCGGTGGC.